These 23 T cell receptor beta chains were sequenced from one sample in a study of blood T cell repertoires in COVID-19. TCRdb's table, derived via immunoSEQ multiplex PCR, lists solely in-frame clones and lacks some. The sample has 130,000 to 150,000 clones, 80% to 90% seen once; the top ten hold 8%. Sample: peripheral blood. These receptors all stem from a woman aged 60-75 years with COVID-19, enrolled during active disease.

V is TRBV6-1 and J is TRBJ2-7; 12 nucleotides match TRBD1. V was pared by 3 bases and J by 7 bases, with 10 bases of the junction left unmatched. CDR1 and CDR2 from the germline V gene are MNHNS and SASEGT. The CDR3 has 16 residues. The DNA of the CDR3 is TGTGCCAGCAGTGACCTTCCGGGACAGGGGGCCCGGGAGCAGTACTTC. Its protein is CASSDLPGQGAREQYF.

V usage is TRBV12-3 or TRBV12-4 and J usage is TRBJ1-1; 8 bases are a match to TRBD1. V shed 4 bases and J 7 bases; nucleotides not matched to a gene: 5. The CDR3 is 13 residues long. The CDR3 DNA reads as TGTGCCAGCAGTTACAGGGGGTTTAATGAAGCTTTCTTT. Translating gives CASSYRGFNEAFF.

V usage is TRBV12-3 or TRBV12-4 and J usage is TRBJ1-2; TRBD1 matches 7 bases. V lost 4 bases, J lost 8 bases, and 4 bases stayed unmatched. The CDR3 runs to 12 residues. The CDR3 nucleotides are TGTGCCAGCAGTTCGGGACAGCTCGGCTACACCTTC. Residues: CASSSGQLGYTF.

The chain has TRBV6-4 and TRBJ2-1, with D perhaps TRBD1 (6 bases). This CDR3 comprises 15 residues. Germline values: CDR1 MRHNA, CDR2 SNTAGT. The germline V and J ends were trimmed by 5 bases and 7 bases, with 18 bases remaining between them. This CDR3 reads CASSPGTWANNEQFF. CDR3 DNA sequence: TGTGCCAGCAGTCCCGGGACATGGGCAAATAATGAGCAGTTCTTC.

This chain joins TRBV5-4 and TRBJ1-2, with D perhaps matching TRBD1 (5 bases). The germline gives CDR1 SGHNT, CDR2 YYREEE (reference sequence). CDR3 length equals 16 residues. Trimming took off 0 bases at V and 4 bases at J, with 16 bases between the two ends. Here the CDR3 reads CASSLGGSDGSYGYTF. Written as DNA, the CDR3 is TGTGCCAGCAGCTTGGGGGGCAGCGACGGAAGCTATGGCTACACCTTC.

This rearrangement joins TRBV4-2 to TRBJ2-1, with D perhaps matching TRBD1 (6 bases). The V end lost 0 bases, the J end lost 4 bases, and 13 bases lay between the germline ends. Germline lookup yields CDR1 LGHNA and CDR2 YNFKEQ. The CDR3 runs 16 residues. The CDR3, as DNA: TGTGCCAGCAGCCAAGATTGGGGGCGCGAGTACAATGAGCAGTTCTTC. Amino acids: CASSQDWGREYNEQFF.

The chain is built from TRBV29-1 and TRBJ2-1; TRBD1 might be the D (5 bases). CDR1 is SQVTM, CDR2 ANQGSEA, per germline. Trimming pared 3 bases from V and 8 bases from J, leaving 11 bases between. The CDR3 length is 12 residues. This CDR3 reads CSVDMGLDEQFF. In DNA form, the CDR3 reads TGCAGCGTTGACATGGGGCTGGATGAGCAGTTCTTC.

This chain connects TRBV5-6 to TRBJ1-4; D unresolved. The CDR3 is 14 residues long. Germline CDR1 SGHDT, CDR2 YYEEEE. V lost 2 bases, J lost 5 bases, and 10 bases lay in between. CDR3 DNA sequence: TGTGCCAGCAGCTTCCGGGATCAGAATGAAAAACTGTTTTTT. It translates to CASSFRDQNEKLFF.

V is TRBV7-9 and J is TRBJ2-7, with D maybe TRBD1 (6 bases). This CDR3 region has 15 residues. Trimming removed 2 bases at V and 6 bases at J, with 17 bases between. From germline, CDR1 is SEHNR and CDR2 FQNEAQ (reference sequence). The CDR3 sequence: CASSLSRRGRTEQYF. The CDR3 nucleotides are TGTGCCAGCAGCTTATCTCGCAGGGGACGAACCGAGCAGTACTTC.

This clone showed up just once. This sequence joins TRBV7-9 and TRBJ1-3; D not certain. Germline V gene lookup returns CDR1 SEHNR and CDR2 FQNEAQ (reference sequence). V lost 8 bases to trimming and J lost 3 bases, with 11 bases between them. The length of the CDR3 is 13 residues. The CDR3 sequence is CASSATHGNTIYF. The CDR3 DNA reads TGTGCCAGCTCGGCGACACATGGAAACACCATATATTTT.

The gene calls are TRBV10-3 and TRBJ2-1; D perhaps matches TRBD2 (7 bases). Germline V gives CDR1 ENHRY, CDR2 SYGVKD. This CDR3 is built from 14 residues. Deletions cut 10 bases from V and 2 bases from J, with 15 bases between. CDR3 sequence (DNA): TGTGCCACCTTTGGGGGGGACACCTACAATGAGCAGTTCTTC. As protein: CATFGGDTYNEQFF.

This chain joins TRBV7-9 and TRBJ2-1, with 9 bases that match TRBD1. Trimming removed 6 bases from V and 9 bases from J; junction bases left unmatched: 12. The CDR3 totals 15 residues. The germline V gene has CDR1 SEHNR and CDR2 FQNEAQ (reference sequence). Here the CDR3 reads CASSSPVTGGGEQFF. CDR3 coding DNA: TGTGCCAGCAGTAGCCCCGTGACAGGGGGTGGTGAGCAGTTCTTC.

V gene TRBV1 combines with J gene TRBJ2-1; the table's D call, TRBD1, has no DNA check behind it. TRBV1 is recorded as a pseudogene. CDR3 length: 18 residues. DNA of the CDR3: TGCACCAGCAGTCTCCGGGACAGGGGGTTCATAGCCGTCAATGAGCAGTTCTTC. It codes for CTSSLRDRGFIAVNEQFF.

The chain couples TRBV6-6 to TRBJ1-5; D is uncertain. Germline assignment: CDR1 MNHNY and CDR2 SVGAGI (reference sequence). Trimming removed 6 bases at V and 6 bases at J, with 12 bases between. The CDR3 is 13 amino acids. The CDR3 loop is CASSPGFTQPQHF. CDR3 in DNA: TGTGCCAGCAGCCCGGGGTTTACTCAGCCCCAGCATTTT.

The rearrangement joins TRBV19 to TRBJ2-1; the D gene is possibly TRBD1 (6 bases). CDR3 length: 15 residues. V lost 1 base, J lost 6 bases, and 13 bases lay in between. CDR1 and CDR2 from the germline V gene are LNHDA and SQIVND (reference sequence). CDR3: CASSIAGTNFNEQFF. CDR3 DNA sequence: TGTGCCAGTAGTATAGCGGGGACAAATTTCAATGAGCAGTTCTTC. Based on the CDR3 plus reference TRBV19 and TRBJ2-1, the full variable domain is DGGITQSPKYLFRKEGQNVTLSCEQNLNHDAMYWYRQDPGQGLRLIYYSQIVNDFQKGDIAEGYSVSREKKESFPLTVTSAQKNPTAFYLCASSIAGTNFNEQFFGPGTRLTVL.

This clone occurred a few times. The genes are TRBV18 and TRBJ2-7; 7 bases map to TRBD1. Trimming removed 6 bases from V and 0 bases from J; junction bases left unmatched: 5. The CDR3 is made up of 14 amino acids. Per the germline V gene, CDR1 is KGHSH and CDR2 is LQKENI. CDR3 nucleotide sequence: TGTGCCAGCTCTCGGGACAGCTCCTCCTACGAGCAGTACTTC. Translated, it gives CASSRDSSSYEQYF.

This chain links TRBV4-3 with TRBJ1-1; TRBD1 is a possible D gene (5 bases). The germline V and J ends were trimmed by 0 bases and 3 bases, with 8 bases remaining between them. In germline, CDR1 is LGHNA, CDR2 YSLEER. This CDR3 has 14 amino acids. As DNA, the CDR3 is TGCGCCAGCAGCCAAGAGCGGGGGGACACTGAAGCTTTCTTT. Translating gives CASSQERGDTEAFF.

The genes are TRBV19 and TRBJ1-3; D perhaps matches TRBD1 (5 bases). The CDR3 runs 14 residues. The germline V and J ends were trimmed by 4 bases and 4 bases, with 11 bases remaining between them. Germline-derived CDR1 and CDR2 are LNHDA and SQIVND (reference sequence). CDR3 in amino acids: CASSTRVSGNTIYF. The CDR3 DNA reads TGTGCCAGTAGTACCAGGGTTTCCGGAAACACCATATATTTT.

This sequence joins TRBV7-9 and TRBJ1-6; TRBD1 is a possible D gene (5 bases). CDR1 is SEHNR and CDR2 is FQNEAQ in the germline V gene (reference sequence). The CDR3 has 13 residues. V was pared by 0 bases and J by 10 bases, with 7 bases between. CDR3 region: CASSLASGSPLHF. CDR3 DNA sequence: TGTGCCAGCAGCTTAGCGTCAGGGTCACCCCTCCACTTT.

This chain uses TRBV7-2 with TRBJ2-1; a weak D match, TRBD2 (6 bases). The CDR3 is 15 amino acids. Trimming left V 4 bases short and J 0 bases short, with 10 bases between. Germline CDR1 is SGHTA and CDR2 is FQGNSA. In nucleotides, the CDR3 is TGTGCCAGCAGCTCCCGGGAGAGCTCCTACAATGAGCAGTTCTTC. Its translation is CASSSRESSYNEQFF.

This chain uses TRBV7-9 with TRBJ1-2, with unresolved D. With 7 bases removed from V and 7 bases from J, the gap between germline ends came to 16 bases. There are 13 residues in the CDR3. The germline V gene encodes CDR1 SEHNR and CDR2 FQNEAQ (reference sequence). CDR3 coding DNA: TGTGCCAGCACGGACTCGTCGTTCGGTGGCTACACCTTC. Protein: CASTDSSFGGYTF.

This clone was detected only a few times. This chain connects TRBV5-6 to TRBJ1-1; D remains unclear. CDR3 size: 15 residues. Trimming shortened V by 1 base and J by 3 bases, and 13 bases separated the two germline ends. The germline V gene encodes CDR1 SGHDT and CDR2 YYEEEE. The CDR3 DNA reads as TGTGCCAGCAGCTTGCCGGGAGTAAGGGACACTGAAGCTTTCTTT. Translating gives CASSLPGVRDTEAFF.

This chain connects TRBV9 to TRBJ1-3; possibly TRBD1 for D (5 bases). The CDR3 runs to 15 residues. V shed 4 bases and J shed 0 bases, with 11 bases lying between them. Germline assignment: CDR1 SGDLS and CDR2 YYNGEE. The CDR3 DNA reads TGTGCCAGCAGCAATCAGGGTATCTCTGGAAACACCATATATTTT. Protein: CASSNQGISGNTIYF.